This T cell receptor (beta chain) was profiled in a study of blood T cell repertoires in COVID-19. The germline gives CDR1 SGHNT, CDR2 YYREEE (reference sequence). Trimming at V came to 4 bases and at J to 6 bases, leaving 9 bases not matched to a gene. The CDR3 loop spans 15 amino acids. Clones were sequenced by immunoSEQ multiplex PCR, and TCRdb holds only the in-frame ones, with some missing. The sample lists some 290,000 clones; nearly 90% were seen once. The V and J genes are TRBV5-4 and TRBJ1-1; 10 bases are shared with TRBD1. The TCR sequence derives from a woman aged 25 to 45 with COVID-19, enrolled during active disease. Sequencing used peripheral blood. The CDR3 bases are TGTGCCAGCAGCGCCGGACAGGGGGTTTCCCCTGAAGCTTTCTTT. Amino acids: CASSAGQGVSPEAFF.